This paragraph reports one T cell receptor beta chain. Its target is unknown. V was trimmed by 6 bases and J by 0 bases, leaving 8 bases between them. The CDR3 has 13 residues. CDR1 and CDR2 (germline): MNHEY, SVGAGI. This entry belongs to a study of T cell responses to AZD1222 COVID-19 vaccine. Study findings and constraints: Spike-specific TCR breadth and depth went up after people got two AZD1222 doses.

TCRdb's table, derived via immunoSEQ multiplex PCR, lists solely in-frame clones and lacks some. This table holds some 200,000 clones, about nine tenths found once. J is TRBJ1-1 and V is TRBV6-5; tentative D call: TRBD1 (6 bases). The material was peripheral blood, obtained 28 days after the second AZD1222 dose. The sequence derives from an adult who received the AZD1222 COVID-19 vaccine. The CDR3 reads CASRWTVNTEAFF. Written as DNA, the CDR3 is TGTGCCAGCAGGTGGACAGTGAACACTGAAGCTTTCTTT.